The rows below give T cell receptor beta chains drawn from one sample of a study of OX40 agonist ivuxolimab in advanced cancers. The method was immunoSEQ multiplex PCR; TCRdb's version includes in-frame clones alone and lacks a portion of them. The sample shows under 50,000 clones, 75% to 80% of them seen only once. The source was CD4+ or CD8+ T cells sorted from blood, collected in a trial of the OX40 agonist ivuxolimab. The receptors were sampled from an adult with an advanced solid tumor such as melanoma, head and neck, liver or kidney cancer. The conserved cysteine and the conserved F or W are not part of the CDR3 here. A D gene is named only where the DNA matches it firmly.

V	D	length	J	CDR3
TRBV19	-	13	TRBJ2-3	ASSILGRGTDTQY
TRBV5-5	-	12	TRBJ1-2	ASSLWTQGGGYT
TRBV14	TRBD1	12	TRBJ1-6	ASSQVAGGGPLH
TRBV7-8	TRBD1	13	TRBJ1-6	ASSAPTGGNSPLH
TRBV19	-	12	TRBJ1-2	ASSRPWDHYGYT
TRBV7-9	-	11	TRBJ1-5	ASSSYSNQPQH
TRBV4-1	TRBD2	15	TRBJ2-7	ASSQAMTSGSTYEQY
TRBV9	-	11	TRBJ1-1	ASSGLGHTEAF
TRBV29-1	-	9	TRBJ2-1	SVEDINGQF
TRBV4-1	-	11	TRBJ1-3	ASSTTSGSTIY
TRBV5-1	TRBD2	14	TRBJ2-7	ASTTAPREGVDEQY
TRBV6-1	-	12	TRBJ1-1	ASSENWRDTEAF
TRBV10-3	TRBD1	11	TRBJ1-5	AISGQGNQPQH
TRBV6-1	TRBD1	12	TRBJ1-6	ASSAGQGNSPLH
TRBV30	-	9	TRBJ2-7	AWRVASEQY
TRBV5-1	-	9	TRBJ2-7	ASSTDYEQY
TRBV19	-	9	TRBJ1-1	ASTRNTEAF
TRBV5-4	TRBD1	13	TRBJ1-6	ASSLAGTGYSPLH
TRBV7-9	-	12	TRBJ2-5	ASSRTPLGETQY
TRBV6-6	TRBD1	13	TRBJ1-5	ASSKGTGNNQPQH
TRBV7-6	-	11	TRBJ1-2	ASSQPGIAGYT
TRBV6-1	-	11	TRBJ1-4	ASRRQVQEKLF
TRBV6-1	-	12	TRBJ2-7	ASSDAGATYEQY
TRBV28	-	14	TRBJ1-5	ASSFSGTLPGQPQH
TRBV19	TRBD1	12	TRBJ1-1	ASSTDRDATEAF
TRBV11-2	-	13	TRBJ1-3	ASSLGPSSGNTIY
TRBV11-1	-	13	TRBJ2-7	ASSFLVEGSYEQY
TRBV5-8	-	11	TRBJ2-7	ASSLAGSYEQY
TRBV7-8	TRBD2	14	TRBJ2-4	ASSLISGIAKNIQY
TRBV4-1	TRBD1	13	TRBJ1-2	ASSQLDRENYGYT
TRBV2	-	13	TRBJ1-6	ASTRESSYNSPLH
TRBV20-1	-	9	TRBJ1-1	SRWVGTEAF
TRBV9	-	12	TRBJ2-3	ASSVVGSTDTQY
TRBV19	TRBD2	13	TRBJ2-2	ASSISRGGTGELF
TRBV19	-	12	TRBJ1-2	ASSGIGGLGGYT
TRBV5-1	-	12	TRBJ2-7	ASSLTGNSYEQY
TRBV4-3	TRBD2	13	TRBJ2-1	ASSLEGTTYNEQF
TRBV28	TRBD1	12	TRBJ1-2	ASNFQGAGYGYT
TRBV12-5	TRBD1	11	TRBJ1-1	ARGTGEGTEAF
TRBV19	TRBD1	14	TRBJ2-5	ASSNRQGSFQETQY
TRBV30	TRBD1	11	TRBJ1-5	AWRDRVGQPQH
TRBV7-6	TRBD1	13	TRBJ2-1	ASSPPDRDYNEQF
TRBV7-2	-	13	TRBJ2-7	ASSDFLESYYEQY
TRBV7-9	-	13	TRBJ1-5	ASSLGVYSNQPQH
TRBV7-9	-	11	TRBJ2-1	ASSSRAYNEQF
TRBV2	TRBD2	14	TRBJ2-2	ASSESSGSITGELF
TRBV6-5	-	9	TRBJ2-1	ASSWGNEQF
TRBV2	-	13	TRBJ2-1	ASRTAGLQNNEQF
TRBV5-1	-	13	TRBJ1-2	ASSLEAAEQGGYT
TRBV2	TRBD1	13	TRBJ2-2	ASSGRQGLTGELF
TRBV19	-	13	TRBJ2-3	ASRITGSPTDTQY